The 27 T cell receptor beta chains reported below all come from one sample, sequenced in a study of Graves' ophthalmopathy and Graves' hyperthyroidism. Scientists amplified the TCR beta CDR3 regions from RNA transcripts. HTBI primers primed a first-round RT-PCR, and a second-round multiplex PCR followed. TCRdb ran MiXCR on the multiplex PCR reads and lists one entry per CDR3 protein. The repertoire includes about 240,000 distinct CDR3 sequences, around 45% of them detected once, and around 47% sits in the top ten. Sequenced input: peripheral blood. The receptors stem from an adult man with Graves' ophthalmopathy.

The rearrangement links TRBV12-3 or TRBV12-4 to TRBJ2-6, with 8 positions matching TRBD2. V was clipped by 3 bases and J by 1 base; unmatched bases: 17. CDR3 length equals 21 residues. The chain's CDR3 is CASSFKSIPGLGASGANVLTF. The DNA of the CDR3 is TGTGCCAGCAGTTTCAAATCAATCCCGGGACTAGGGGCGTCTGGGGCCAACGTCCTGACTTTC.

To note about this clonotype: Because the CDR3 is missing its conserved closing phenylalanine or tryptophan, this is likely a read error. The V gene is TRBV9, the J gene TRBJ1-6; no clear D gene. V lost 1 base, J lost 8 bases, and 10 bases lay in between. The CDR3 covers 14 residues. CDR1 and CDR2 from the germline V gene are SGDLS and YYNGEE. The CDR3 DNA reads TGTGCCAGCAGCGTAAAGTTGACGCATTCACCCCTCCACCTT. It encodes CASSVKLTHSPLHL.

This rearrangement joins TRBV11-2 to TRBJ1-6; D remains unclear. Per the germline V gene, CDR1 is SGHAT and CDR2 is FQNNGV. CDR3 length equals 14 residues. Trimming removed 6 bases from V and 9 bases from J, with 15 bases in between. The CDR3 here is CASRPTVAGSPLHF. The CDR3 nucleotides are TGTGCCAGCAGACCTACCGTTGCGGGTTCACCCCTCCACTTT.

The chain joins TRBV12-3 or TRBV12-4 to TRBJ1-1; possibly TRBD1 for D (5 bases). The CDR3 runs 17 residues. V lost 1 base and J lost 0, with 15 bases in between. The CDR3 DNA reads as TGTGCCAGCAGTTTAGATAGGGGTATCGACATGAACACTGAAGCTTTCTTT. Its protein is CASSLDRGIDMNTEAFF.

CDR3 nucleotide sequence: TGTGCCAGCAGCCCCACAAGGTATCAGCCCCAGCATTTT. Amino acid sequence: CASSPTRYQPQHF. The V gene is TRBV13, the J gene TRBJ1-5; D is ambiguous. Trimming cost V 5 bases and J 5 bases, with 10 bases left between them. This CDR3 region has 13 residues. CDR1 PRHDT and CDR2 FYEKMQ come from the germline V gene (reference sequence).

The chain has TRBV12-3 or TRBV12-4 and TRBJ1-2, with 7 bases aligning to TRBD1. The CDR3 extends over 15 amino acids. The trim removed 6 bases at V and 4 bases at J, leaving 11 bases unmatched. In nucleotides, the CDR3 is TGTGCCAGCAGCCCTTACTTGAACAGGGGCTATGGCTACACCTTC. The encoded protein is CASSPYLNRGYGYTF.

The chain carries TRBV19 and TRBJ2-6, with 11 bases matching TRBD1. The ends lost 4 bases at V and 2 bases at J; junction bases unmatched: 7. There are 18 residues in the CDR3. Germline CDR1 and CDR2: LNHDA and SQIVND (reference sequence). CDR3 bases: TGTGCCAGTAGTAGGAGCGGGACAGGGGGAACTGGGGCCAACGTCCTGACTTTC. It encodes CASSRSGTGGTGANVLTF.

The chain employs TRBV5-4 and TRBJ1-2, with 7 bases fitting TRBD1. Germline values: CDR1 SGHNT, CDR2 YYREEE (reference sequence). This CDR3 region has 14 residues. The V gene end was trimmed by 4 bases and the J gene end by 4 bases; junction bases not matched to a gene: 7. CDR3 residues: CASSPDRSSYGYTF. The CDR3 coding sequence is TGTGCCAGCAGCCCGGACAGGAGTAGCTATGGCTACACCTTC.

The chain recombines TRBV9 with TRBJ1-6, with TRBD1 matching 9 bases. Germline V gives CDR1 SGDLS, CDR2 YYNGEE. The junction had 9 bases not matched to a gene; V was cut back by 5 bases and J by 6 bases. The CDR3 sequence is 16 residues long. The CDR3 is CASSNGDRDFNSPLHF. In DNA form, the CDR3 reads TGTGCCAGCAGTAACGGGGACAGGGACTTTAATTCACCCCTCCACTTT. The variable domain in full, completed from reference TRBV9 and TRBJ1-6, reads DSGVTQTPKHLITATGQRVTLRCSPRSGDLSVYWYQQSLDQGLQFLIQYYNGEERAKGNILERFSAQQFPDLHSELNLSSLELGDSALYFCASSNGDRDFNSPLHFGNGTRLTVT.

The chain has TRBV2 and TRBJ2-1; no clear D gene. Germline CDR1 and CDR2: SNHLY and FYNNEI. The CDR3 consists of 14 residues. Trimming pared 3 bases from V and 6 bases from J, leaving 12 bases between. The CDR3 DNA reads TGTGCCAGCAGTGAGTCCTCAGAGAGCAATGAGCAGTTCTTC. This sequence encodes CASSESSESNEQFF.

Turning to this clonotype: Sequence at one end of the junction differs from germline and may be a read error. The chain combines TRBV12-3 or TRBV12-4 with TRBJ2-5; D may be TRBD2 (5 bases). The J call may be mistaken, given a closer DNA end match to TRBJ2-1. This CDR3 spans 14 amino acids. The CDR3 loop is CASSLVPGLAEQFF. The CDR3 coding sequence is TGTGCCAGCAGCTTAGTACCGGGGTTAGCTGAGCAGTTCTTC.

The sample holds many counts of this clonotype. The CDR3 end shows no conserved phenylalanine or tryptophan, and so a read error is likely. No DNA is shown, since the ends of the CDR3 on it are uncertain; the CDR3 is the one TCRdb lists. V usage is TRBV20-1 and J usage is TRBJ1-2. The CDR3 extends over 9 residues, inclusive of both ends. Germline V gene sequence: CDR1 DFQATT, CDR2 SNEGSKA (reference sequence). CDR3 region: CSAGGTAAL.

The rearrangement links TRBV6-5 to TRBJ2-2, with TRBD2 as a possible D gene (5 bases). Trimming removed 6 bases from V and 15 bases from J, with 14 bases in between. CDR3 size: 11 residues. Germline V gene data show CDR1 as MNHEY and CDR2 as SVGAGI. DNA of the CDR3: TGTGCCAGCAGGGAGGAAAGGGTGGTGTTTTTT. This gives the protein CASREERVVFF.

In its sample, this clonotype was seen a few times. The rearrangement uses TRBV20-1 and TRBJ1-2, with TRBD1 matching over 9 bases. Germline trimming cut 6 bases from V and 6 bases from J; bases unmatched to any gene: 5. Germline values: CDR1 DFQATT, CDR2 SNEGSKA (reference sequence). This CDR3 is 12 amino acids long. The CDR3 sequence is CSARDREDGYTF. CDR3 nucleotides: TGCAGTGCCAGGGACAGGGAGGATGGCTACACCTTC.

This clonotype was seen only once. The V gene is TRBV7-2, the J gene TRBJ1-3; D call uncertain. Germline values: CDR1 SGHTA, CDR2 FQGNSA. The CDR3 length is 13 residues. The V end lost 0 bases, the J end lost 11 bases, and 11 bases lay between the germline ends. In DNA form, the CDR3 reads TGTGCCAGCAGCTTAGCCGGGTTTAACCCCATATATTTT. As protein: CASSLAGFNPIYF.

The chain carries TRBV9 and TRBJ1-3, with TRBD1 matching 7 bases. The CDR3 has 16 residues. The J segment lost 4 bases and the V segment lost 5 bases, leaving 12 bases of the junction unmatched. Germline V gene sequence: CDR1 SGDLS, CDR2 YYNGEE. CDR3 amino acids: CASSLAGRGSGNTIYF. Here the CDR3 DNA reads TGTGCCAGCAGTTTAGCGGGCAGGGGGTCCGGAAACACCATATATTTT.

Regarding this clonotype: A much larger clone lies a single base off, so this may be a read error. This chain connects TRBV7-4 to TRBJ2-5; TRBD2 agrees at 10 bases. CDR3 size: 15 residues. Germline lookup yields CDR1 SGHVT and CDR2 SQSDAQ. The CDR3 DNA reads as TGTGCCAGCGGCTTGCCGAAGACTAGCGGGGAGACCCAGTACTTC. This encodes CASGLPKTSGETQYF.

This rearrangement joins TRBV7-3 to TRBJ2-7, with 8 bases matching TRBD1. The V segment lost 9 bases and the J segment 5 bases; nucleotides outside the gene matches: 15. From germline, CDR1 is SGHTA and CDR2 FQGTGA. CDR3 size: 15 residues. CDR3 residues: CASSSHDRGKDEQYF. The CDR3 DNA is TGTGCCAGTAGTTCGCATGACAGGGGAAAGGACGAGCAGTACTTC.

With regard to this clonotype: With a much larger clone just one base away, this may be a read error. The chain combines TRBV11-2 with TRBJ1-1, with D uncertain. Germline CDR1 is SGHAT and CDR2 is FQNNGV. The CDR3 extends over 12 amino acids. V was shortened by 3 bases and J by 5 bases, with 7 bases between the two germline ends. In DNA, the CDR3 is TGTGCCAGCAGCTTCCAGGAGACTGAAGCTTTCTTT. Translating gives CASSFQETEAFF.

The rearrangement links TRBV7-9 to TRBJ1-1; TRBD1 aligns across 8 bases. The CDR3 contains 17 residues. From germline, CDR1 is SEHNR and CDR2 FQNEAQ (reference sequence). After removal of 5 bases from V and 1 base from J, the junction contained 12 bases not matched to a gene. The DNA of the CDR3 is TGTGCCAGCAGCGGGAGAGACTGGGACAGGCCGAACACTGAAGCTTTCTTT. Translated: CASSGRDWDRPNTEAFF.

V and J are TRBV7-9 and TRBJ1-1; 11 bases line up with TRBD1. The trim removed 2 bases at V and 4 bases at J, leaving 3 bases unmatched. CDR1 and CDR2 from the germline V gene are SEHNR and FQNEAQ (reference sequence). The CDR3 loop spans 15 amino acids. The CDR3 spells CASSLSGTGGTEAFF. The CDR3 region has the DNA TGTGCCAGCAGCTTATCCGGGACAGGGGGCACTGAAGCTTTCTTT.

The chain couples TRBV11-2 to TRBJ1-2, with unresolved D. The CDR3 is 13 amino acids. V was clipped by 1 base and J by 8 bases, with 11 bases between them. Germline CDR1 and CDR2: SGHAT and FQNNGV. DNA of the CDR3: TGTGCCAGCAGCTTAGTTCTGGGATCCGGCTACACCTTC. Its translation is CASSLVLGSGYTF.

This clonotype was observed a few times. The CDR3 DNA reads TGCAGCGTTGAAGAAGAGACGAAATACGAGCAGTACTTC. Translating gives CSVEEETKYEQYF. The chain carries TRBV29-1 and TRBJ2-7; D gene uncertain. There are 13 residues in the CDR3. Germline values: CDR1 SQVTM, CDR2 ANQGSEA. With 0 bases removed from V and 4 bases from J, the gap between germline ends came to 10 bases.

CDR3 sequence reads: CASSPPWLAISGANVLTF. The CDR3, as DNA: TGTGCCAGCAGCCCCCCGTGGCTAGCGATCTCTGGGGCCAACGTCCTGACTTTC. The V gene is TRBV12-3 or TRBV12-4, the J gene TRBJ2-6; D is perhaps TRBD2 (6 bases). The CDR3 spans 18 residues. The ends were cut back, 6 bases at V and 0 bases at J, with 18 bases in the middle.

The chain joins TRBV2 to TRBJ1-4; D remains unclear. V gave up 5 bases and J gave up 2 bases, with 12 bases separating them. Germline-derived CDR1 and CDR2 are SNHLY and FYNNEI. CDR3 length: 15 residues. CDR3 coding DNA: TGTGCCAGCAGTTACTCTTCTGGTACTAATGAAAAACTGTTTTTT. Translating gives CASSYSSGTNEKLFF.

A few counts support this clonotype. The chain employs TRBV29-1 and TRBJ2-2; D gene uncertain. The CDR3 has 14 residues. The germline V gene encodes CDR1 SQVTM and CDR2 ANQGSEA. V gave up 1 base and J gave up 4 bases, with 10 bases separating them. The CDR3 protein is CSVEAQAATGELFF. The DNA of the CDR3 is TGCAGCGTTGAAGCTCAGGCAGCCACCGGGGAGCTGTTTTTT.

The rearrangement uses TRBV9 and TRBJ1-5; TRBD1 matches at 7 bases. V dropped 4 bases and J dropped 2; count of bases not matched to a gene: 15. Germline CDR1 is SGDLS and CDR2 is YYNGEE. The CDR3 covers 18 residues. CDR3 region: CASSPRPPDRVGNQPQHF. Written as DNA, the CDR3 is TGTGCCAGCAGCCCTCGCCCCCCTGACAGGGTGGGCAATCAGCCCCAGCATTTT.